This note documents a single T cell receptor beta chain sequence. Its matching antigen is unknown. Profiled with immunoSEQ multiplex PCR; TCRdb holds only in-frame clones, not every one. The sample has 640,000 or so clones, about two thirds seen once. The data are from a study of shared clonotypes between healthy human individuals. Germline V CDR1 and CDR2: SGHAT, FQNNGV. The CDR3 length is 15 residues. V was pared by 0 bases and J by 0 bases, with 9 bases between. Study outcomes and limitations: Donors were few, which limited the genetic and exposure-history diversity represented. Naive CD4 clonotypes were shared across a handful of donors at around 5.4%.

V gene TRBV11-2 combines with J gene TRBJ2-7; D is tentatively TRBD1 or TRBD2 (5 bases each). Sequencing was carried out using memory CD4+ T cells sorted from blood. Subset reported: CD45RA-negative fraction. The receptor comes from a woman aged 30 to 39 in good health. The CDR3 region is CASSLEGVYSYEQYF. The CDR3 coding sequence is TGTGCCAGCAGCTTAGAGGGGGTTTACTCCTACGAGCAGTACTTC.